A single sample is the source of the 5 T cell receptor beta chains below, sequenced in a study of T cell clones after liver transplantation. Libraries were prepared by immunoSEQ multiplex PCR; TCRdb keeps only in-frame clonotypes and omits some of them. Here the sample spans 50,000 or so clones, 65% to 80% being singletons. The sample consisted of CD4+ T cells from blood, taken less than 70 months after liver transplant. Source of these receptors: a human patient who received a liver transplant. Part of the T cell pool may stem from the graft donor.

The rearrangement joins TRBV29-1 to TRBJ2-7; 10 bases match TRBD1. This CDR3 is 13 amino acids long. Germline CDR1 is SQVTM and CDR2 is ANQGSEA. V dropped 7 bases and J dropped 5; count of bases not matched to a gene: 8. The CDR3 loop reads CSGLGQGLDEQYF. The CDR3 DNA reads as TGCAGCGGGCTGGGACAGGGGCTCGACGAGCAGTACTTC.

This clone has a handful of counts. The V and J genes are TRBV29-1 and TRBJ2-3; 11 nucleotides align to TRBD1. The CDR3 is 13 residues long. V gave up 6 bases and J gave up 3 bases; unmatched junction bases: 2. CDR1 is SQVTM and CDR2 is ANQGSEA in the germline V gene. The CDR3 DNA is TGCAGCGTCGGACAGGGGGCAACAGATACGCAGTATTTT. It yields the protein CSVGQGATDTQYF.

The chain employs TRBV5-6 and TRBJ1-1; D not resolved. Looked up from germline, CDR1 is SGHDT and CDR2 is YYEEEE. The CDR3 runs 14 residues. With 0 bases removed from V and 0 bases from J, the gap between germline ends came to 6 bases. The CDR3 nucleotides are TGTGCCAGCAGCTTGGATCACATGAACACTGAAGCTTTCTTT. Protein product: CASSLDHMNTEAFF. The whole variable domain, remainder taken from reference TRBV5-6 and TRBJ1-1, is DAGVTQSPTHLIKTRGQQVTLRCSPKSGHDTVSWYQQALGQGPQFIFQYYEEEERQRGNFPDRFSGHQFPNYSSELNVNALLLGDSALYLCASSLDHMNTEAFFGQGTRLTVV.

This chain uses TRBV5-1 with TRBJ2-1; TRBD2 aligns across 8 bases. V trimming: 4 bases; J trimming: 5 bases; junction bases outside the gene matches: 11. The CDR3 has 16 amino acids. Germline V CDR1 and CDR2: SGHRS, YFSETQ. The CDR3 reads CASSLLVAGGHNEQFF. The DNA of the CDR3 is TGCGCCAGCAGCCTCCTGGTTGCGGGGGGTCACAATGAGCAGTTCTTC.

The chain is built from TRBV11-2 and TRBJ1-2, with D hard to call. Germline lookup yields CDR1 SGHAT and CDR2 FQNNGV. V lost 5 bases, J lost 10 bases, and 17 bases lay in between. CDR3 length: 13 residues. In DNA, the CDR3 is TGTGCCAGCAGCGGACCAACAGTTCCGCCCTACACCTTC. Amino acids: CASSGPTVPPYTF.